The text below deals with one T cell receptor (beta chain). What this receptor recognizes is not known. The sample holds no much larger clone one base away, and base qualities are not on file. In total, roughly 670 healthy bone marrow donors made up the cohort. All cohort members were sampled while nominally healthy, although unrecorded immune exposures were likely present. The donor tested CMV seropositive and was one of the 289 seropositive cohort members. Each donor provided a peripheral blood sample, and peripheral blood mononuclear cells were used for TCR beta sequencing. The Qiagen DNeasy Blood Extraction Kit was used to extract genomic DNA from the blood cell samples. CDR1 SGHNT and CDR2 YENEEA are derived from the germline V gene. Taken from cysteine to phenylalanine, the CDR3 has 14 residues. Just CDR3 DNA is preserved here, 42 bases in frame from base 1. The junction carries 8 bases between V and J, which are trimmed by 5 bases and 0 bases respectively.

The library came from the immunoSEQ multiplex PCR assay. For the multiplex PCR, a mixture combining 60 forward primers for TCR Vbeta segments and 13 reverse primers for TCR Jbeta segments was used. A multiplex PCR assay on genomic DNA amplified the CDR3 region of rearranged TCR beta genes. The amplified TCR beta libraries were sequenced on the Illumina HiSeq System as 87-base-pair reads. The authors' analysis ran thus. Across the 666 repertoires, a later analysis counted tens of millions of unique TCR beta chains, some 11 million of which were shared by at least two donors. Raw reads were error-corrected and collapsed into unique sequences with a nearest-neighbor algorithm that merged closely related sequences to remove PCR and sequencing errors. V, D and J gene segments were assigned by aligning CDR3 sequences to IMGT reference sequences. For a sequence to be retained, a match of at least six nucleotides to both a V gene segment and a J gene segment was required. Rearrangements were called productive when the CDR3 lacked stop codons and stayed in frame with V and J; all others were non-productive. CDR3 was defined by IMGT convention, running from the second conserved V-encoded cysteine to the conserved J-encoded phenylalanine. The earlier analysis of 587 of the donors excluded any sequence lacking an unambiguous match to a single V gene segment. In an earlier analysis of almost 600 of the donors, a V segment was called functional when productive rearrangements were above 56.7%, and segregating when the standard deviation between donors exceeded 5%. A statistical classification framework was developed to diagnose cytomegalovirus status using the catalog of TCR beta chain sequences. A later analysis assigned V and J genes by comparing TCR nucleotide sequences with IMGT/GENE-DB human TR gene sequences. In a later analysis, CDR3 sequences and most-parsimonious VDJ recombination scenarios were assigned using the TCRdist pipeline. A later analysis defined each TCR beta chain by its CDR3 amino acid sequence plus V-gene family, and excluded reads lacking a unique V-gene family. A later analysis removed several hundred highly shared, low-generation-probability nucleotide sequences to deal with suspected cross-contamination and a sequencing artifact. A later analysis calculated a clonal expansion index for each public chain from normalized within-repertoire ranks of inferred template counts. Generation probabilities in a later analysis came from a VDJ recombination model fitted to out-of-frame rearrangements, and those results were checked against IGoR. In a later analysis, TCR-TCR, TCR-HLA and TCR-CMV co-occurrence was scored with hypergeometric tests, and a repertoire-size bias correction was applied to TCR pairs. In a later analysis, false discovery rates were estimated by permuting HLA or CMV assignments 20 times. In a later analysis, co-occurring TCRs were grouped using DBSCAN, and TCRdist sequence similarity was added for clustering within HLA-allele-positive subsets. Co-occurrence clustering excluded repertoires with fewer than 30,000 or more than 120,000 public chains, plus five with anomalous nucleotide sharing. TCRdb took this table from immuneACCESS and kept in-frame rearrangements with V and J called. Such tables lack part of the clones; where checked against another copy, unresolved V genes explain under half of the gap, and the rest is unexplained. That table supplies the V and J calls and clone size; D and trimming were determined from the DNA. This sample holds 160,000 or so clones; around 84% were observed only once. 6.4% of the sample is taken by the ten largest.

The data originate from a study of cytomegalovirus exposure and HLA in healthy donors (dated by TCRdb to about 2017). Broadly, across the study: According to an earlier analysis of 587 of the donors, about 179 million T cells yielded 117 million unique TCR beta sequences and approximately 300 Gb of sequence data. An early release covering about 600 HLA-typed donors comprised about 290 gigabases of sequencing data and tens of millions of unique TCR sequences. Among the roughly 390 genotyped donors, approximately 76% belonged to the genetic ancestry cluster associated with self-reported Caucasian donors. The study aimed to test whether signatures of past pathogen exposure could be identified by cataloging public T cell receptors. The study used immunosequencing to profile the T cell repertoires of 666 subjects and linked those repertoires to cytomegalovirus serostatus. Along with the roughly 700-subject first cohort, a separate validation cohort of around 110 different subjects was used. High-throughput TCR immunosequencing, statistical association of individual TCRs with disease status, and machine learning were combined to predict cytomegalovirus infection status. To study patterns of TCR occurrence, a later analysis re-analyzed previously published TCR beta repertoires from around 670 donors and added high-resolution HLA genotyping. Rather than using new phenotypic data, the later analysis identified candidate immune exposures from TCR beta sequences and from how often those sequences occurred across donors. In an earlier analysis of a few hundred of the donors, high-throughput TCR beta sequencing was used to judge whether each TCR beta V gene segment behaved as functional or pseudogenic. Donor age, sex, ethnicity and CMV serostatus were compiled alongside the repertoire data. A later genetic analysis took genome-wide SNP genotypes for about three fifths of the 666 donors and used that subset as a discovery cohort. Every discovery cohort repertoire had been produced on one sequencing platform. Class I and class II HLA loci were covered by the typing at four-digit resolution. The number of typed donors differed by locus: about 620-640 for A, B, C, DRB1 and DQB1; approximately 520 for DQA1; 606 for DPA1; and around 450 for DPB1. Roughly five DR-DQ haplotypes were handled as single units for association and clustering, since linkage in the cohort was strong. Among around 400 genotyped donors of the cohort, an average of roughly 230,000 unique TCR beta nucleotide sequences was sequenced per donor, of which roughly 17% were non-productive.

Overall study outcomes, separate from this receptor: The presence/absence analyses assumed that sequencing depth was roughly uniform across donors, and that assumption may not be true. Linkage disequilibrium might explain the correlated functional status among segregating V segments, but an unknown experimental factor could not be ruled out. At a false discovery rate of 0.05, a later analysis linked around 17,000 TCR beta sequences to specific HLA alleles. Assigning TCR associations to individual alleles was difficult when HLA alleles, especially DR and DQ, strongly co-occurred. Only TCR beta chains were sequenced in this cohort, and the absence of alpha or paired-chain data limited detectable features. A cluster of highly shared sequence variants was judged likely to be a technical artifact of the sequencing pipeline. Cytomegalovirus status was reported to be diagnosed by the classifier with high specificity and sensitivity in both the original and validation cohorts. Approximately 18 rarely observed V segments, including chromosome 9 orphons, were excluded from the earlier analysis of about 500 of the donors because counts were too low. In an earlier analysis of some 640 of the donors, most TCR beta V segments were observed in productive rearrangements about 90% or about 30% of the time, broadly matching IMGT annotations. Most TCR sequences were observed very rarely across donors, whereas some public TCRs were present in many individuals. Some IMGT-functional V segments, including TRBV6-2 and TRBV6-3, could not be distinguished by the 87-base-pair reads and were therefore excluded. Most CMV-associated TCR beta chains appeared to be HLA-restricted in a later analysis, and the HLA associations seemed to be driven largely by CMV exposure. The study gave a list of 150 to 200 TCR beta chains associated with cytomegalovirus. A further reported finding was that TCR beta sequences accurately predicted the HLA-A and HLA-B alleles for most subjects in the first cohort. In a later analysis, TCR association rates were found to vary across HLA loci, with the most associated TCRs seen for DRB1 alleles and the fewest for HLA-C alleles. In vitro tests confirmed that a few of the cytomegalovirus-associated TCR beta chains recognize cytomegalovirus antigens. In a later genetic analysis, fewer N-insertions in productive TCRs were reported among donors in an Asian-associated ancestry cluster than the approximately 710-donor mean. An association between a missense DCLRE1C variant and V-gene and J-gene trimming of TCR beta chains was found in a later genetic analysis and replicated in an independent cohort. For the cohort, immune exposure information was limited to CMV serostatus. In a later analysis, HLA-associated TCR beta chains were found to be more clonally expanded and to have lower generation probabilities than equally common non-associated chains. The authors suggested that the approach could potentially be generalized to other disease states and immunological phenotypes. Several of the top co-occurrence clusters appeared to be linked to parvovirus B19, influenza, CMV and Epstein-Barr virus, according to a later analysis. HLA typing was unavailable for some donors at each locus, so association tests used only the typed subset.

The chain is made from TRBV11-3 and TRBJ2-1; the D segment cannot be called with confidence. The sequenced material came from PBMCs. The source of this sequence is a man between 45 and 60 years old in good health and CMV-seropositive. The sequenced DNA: TGTGCCAGCAGCCCACAAAGCTCCTACAATGAGCAGTTCTTC. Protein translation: CASSPQSSYNEQFF.